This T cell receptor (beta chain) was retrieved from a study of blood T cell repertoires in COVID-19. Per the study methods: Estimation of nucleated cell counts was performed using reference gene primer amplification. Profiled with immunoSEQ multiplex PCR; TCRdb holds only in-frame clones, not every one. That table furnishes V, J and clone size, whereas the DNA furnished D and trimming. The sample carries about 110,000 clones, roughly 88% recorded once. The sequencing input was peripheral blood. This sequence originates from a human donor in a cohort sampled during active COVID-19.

The CDR3 DNA reads as TGCGCCAGCAGCCCCCTCGGTAGCGGGAGGGCCCACGAGCAGTACTTC. Protein product: CASSPLGSGRAHEQYF. The chain employs TRBV4-1 and TRBJ2-7; 11 bases are shared with TRBD2. There are 16 residues in the CDR3. Germline CDR1 reads MGHRA; CDR2 reads YSYEKL. The junction had 10 bases not matched to a gene; V was cut back by 4 bases and J by 5 bases.